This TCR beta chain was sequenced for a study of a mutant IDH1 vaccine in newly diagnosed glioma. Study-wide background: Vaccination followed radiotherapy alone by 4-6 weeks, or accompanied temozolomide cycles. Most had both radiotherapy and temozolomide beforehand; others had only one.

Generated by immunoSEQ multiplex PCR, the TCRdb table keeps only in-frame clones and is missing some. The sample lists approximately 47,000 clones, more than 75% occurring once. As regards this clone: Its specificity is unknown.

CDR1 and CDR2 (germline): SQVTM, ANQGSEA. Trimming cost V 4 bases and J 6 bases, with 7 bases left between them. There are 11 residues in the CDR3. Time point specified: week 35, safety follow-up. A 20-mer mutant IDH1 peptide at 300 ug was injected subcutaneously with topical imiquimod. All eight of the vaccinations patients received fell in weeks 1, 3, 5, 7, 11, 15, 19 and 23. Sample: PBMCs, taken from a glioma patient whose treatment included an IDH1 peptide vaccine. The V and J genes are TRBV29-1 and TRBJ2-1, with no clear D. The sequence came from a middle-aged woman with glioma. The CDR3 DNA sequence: TGCAGCGTTGGGAGACCCAATGAGCAGTTCTTC. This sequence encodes CSVGRPNEQFF.